This TCR beta chain appears in the sequencing data of a study of human T cells and chemical hapten exposure. Whole-study context: Readings were taken at 6 days from patch tests that had applied 0.01% DPC to the upper back.

Regarding this clonotype: Its target is not known.

Via MiXCR, TCRdb re-called the RACE reads, giving one row per CDR3 protein. The sample lists 180,000 or so distinct CDR3 sequences; about 14% were seen once. Trimming stripped 0 bases from V and 5 bases from J, with 13 bases between. The CDR3 has 16 amino acids. General study findings and limits: It was expanded TCRs that formed significantly more large CDR3 similarity clusters than controls did.

Documented time point: patch test 1, 2 weeks after DPC sensitization. The treatment: therapeutic diphenylcyclopropenone sensitization with weekly scalp DPC. The sequences come from whole blood, collected in connection with sensitization to the hapten diphenylcyclopropenone (DPC). This receptor was identified in a woman aged 25-40 years with alopecia areata. Some clones in this sample may be carry-over from other donors' samples. This chain uses TRBV12-3 or TRBV12-4 with TRBJ1-4, with TRBD1 as a possible D gene (6 bases). The CDR3 nucleotides read TGTGCCAGCAGTTTAGCGCTGGCGGGGGCAAATGAAAAACTGTTTTTT. Translation: CASSLALAGANEKLFF.